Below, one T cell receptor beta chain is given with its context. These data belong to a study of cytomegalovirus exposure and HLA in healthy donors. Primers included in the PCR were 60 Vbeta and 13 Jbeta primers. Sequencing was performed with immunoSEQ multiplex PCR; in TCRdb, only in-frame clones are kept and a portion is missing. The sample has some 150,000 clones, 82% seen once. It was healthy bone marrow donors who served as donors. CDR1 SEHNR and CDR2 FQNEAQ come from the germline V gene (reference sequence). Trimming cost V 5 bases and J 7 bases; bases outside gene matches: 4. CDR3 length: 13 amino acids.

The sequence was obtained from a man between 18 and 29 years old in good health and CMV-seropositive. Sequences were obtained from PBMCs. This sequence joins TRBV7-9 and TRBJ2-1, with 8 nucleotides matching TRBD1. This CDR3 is CASSPGQGNEQFF. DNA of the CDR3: TGTGCCAGCAGCCCCGGACAGGGAAATGAGCAGTTCTTC.